The source of this TCR beta chain is a study of OX40 agonist ivuxolimab in advanced cancers. As for the study in general: Three individuals attained partial responses, comprising one hepatocellular carcinoma case and two cutaneous melanoma cases. Overall study results and limits: Partial responders treated at 0.1-3.0 mg/kg exhibited clonal expansion among the lowest measured. Relative to CD4+, CD8+ T cells held more expanded clones on average.

Germline CDR1 is MNHNY and CDR2 is SVGAGI (reference sequence). This CDR3 region has 15 residues. Trimming removed 5 bases from V and 0 bases from J, with 11 bases in between. On this clone: What it binds is not known.

TCRdb's table, derived via immunoSEQ multiplex PCR, lists solely in-frame clones and lacks some. The table has about 83,000 clones, roughly 93% seen once. Material: CD4+ or CD8+ T cells sorted from blood, obtained in a trial of the OX40 agonist ivuxolimab. This chain joins TRBV6-6 and TRBJ2-1, with a tentative D call TRBD2 (6 bases). The sequence derives from an adult with an advanced solid tumor such as melanoma, head and neck, liver or kidney cancer. Written as DNA, the CDR3 is TGTGCCAGCAGTAACGGGAGATACTCCTACAATGAGCAGTTCTTC. Translating it yields CASSNGRYSYNEQFF.